A single sample gave rise to the 11 T cell receptor beta chains below, sequenced in a study of CD8 T cells in ankylosing spondylitis. Study-wide findings and caveats: What appeared characteristic of ankylosing spondylitis blood was a TCR beta motif of several highly homologous variants.

TCRdb processed the 5' RACE reads anew with MiXCR; each CDR3 protein has one entry. There are roughly 220,000 distinct CDR3 sequences in the sample; around 20% occur only once, and approximately 40% lies in the top ten. Their recognized antigens are unknown. Sequencing was carried out using blood, either unsorted or a sorted T cell fraction (not recorded which). These receptors all come from a male donor with ankylosing spondylitis.

This chain uses TRBV3-1 with TRBJ1-5; D remains unclear. Trimming left V 2 bases short and J 5 bases short, with 10 bases between. Germline CDR1 reads LGHDT; CDR2 reads YNNKEL (reference sequence). The CDR3 consists of 14 residues. CDR3: CASSQQASDQPQHF. As DNA, the CDR3 is TGTGCCAGCAGCCAACAGGCGTCGGATCAGCCCCAGCATTTT.

This clonotype was counted ten times or more. J is TRBJ2-1 and V is TRBV20-1; 7 bases map to TRBD2. Germline CDR1 reads DFQATT; CDR2 reads SNEGSKA (reference sequence). The CDR3 spans 14 residues. J lost 8 bases, V lost 3 bases, and 10 bases had no gene match. CDR3 sequence reads: CSARGGREIDEQFF. The DNA of the CDR3 is TGCAGTGCTAGGGGAGGGCGGGAGATCGATGAGCAGTTCTTC.

This chain uses TRBV20-1 with TRBJ2-5, with D possibly being TRBD1 (5 bases). Germline V CDR1 and CDR2: DFQATT, SNEGSKA (reference sequence). The ends were cut back, 0 bases at V and 5 bases at J, with 10 bases in the middle. The CDR3 runs to 13 residues. CDR3 loop: CSARDPRVETQYF. CDR3 bases: TGCAGTGCTAGAGATCCCAGGGTTGAGACCCAGTACTTC.

This chain joins TRBV15 and TRBJ2-7; 15 bases align to TRBD2. This CDR3 region has 18 residues. V lost 1 base, J lost 3 bases, and 7 bases stayed unmatched. Germline V gene lookup returns CDR1 LNHNV and CDR2 YYDKDF (reference sequence). The CDR3 DNA follows: TGTGCCACCAGCAGAGTTTGGACTAGCGGGGGGGGTTTCTACGAGCAGTACTTC. Encoded protein: CATSRVWTSGGGFYEQYF.

The chain carries TRBV5-1 and TRBJ1-1; 7 bases fit TRBD1. The V gene end was trimmed by 1 base and the J gene end by 3 bases; junction bases not matched to a gene: 0. Germline CDR1 SGHRS, CDR2 YFSETQ. The CDR3 loop spans 13 amino acids. The CDR3 here is CASSLTGDTEAFF. In nucleotides, the CDR3 is TGCGCCAGCAGCTTGACAGGGGACACTGAAGCTTTCTTT. Full variable domain (rest looked up from reference TRBV5-1 and TRBJ1-1): KAGVTQTPRYLIKTRGQQVTLSCSPISGHRSVSWYQQTPGQGLQFLFEYFSETQRNKGNFPGRFSGRQFSNSRSEMNVSTLELGDSALYLCASSLTGDTEAFFGQGTRLTVV.

V is TRBV9 and J is TRBJ2-1, with D perhaps assigned TRBD1 or TRBD2 (5 bases each). The CDR3 is made up of 14 amino acids. The V gene's germline CDR1 is SGDLS and CDR2 YYNGEE. Between the trimmed V and J ends, which lost 4 bases and 8 bases, there was a span of 16 bases. The CDR3 region is CASSPGRGQDEQFF. The CDR3 DNA reads as TGTGCCAGCAGCCCGGGACGGGGCCAGGATGAGCAGTTCTTC. Filled out from reference TRBV9 and TRBJ2-1, the complete variable domain reads DSGVTQTPKHLITATGQRVTLRCSPRSGDLSVYWYQQSLDQGLQFLIQYYNGEERAKGNILERFSAQQFPDLHSELNLSSLELGDSALYFCASSPGRGQDEQFFGPGTRLTVL.

The V and J genes are TRBV2 and TRBJ2-7; no firm D call. The CDR3 has 14 residues. Trimming removed 6 bases from V and 3 bases from J, with 15 bases in between. CDR1 SNHLY and CDR2 FYNNEI come from the germline V gene. The CDR3 coding sequence is TGTGCCAGCAGAGGCGTACAACGACTCTACGAGCAGTACTTC. Translating gives CASRGVQRLYEQYF.

This clonotype was picked up a small number of times. J is TRBJ2-1 and V is TRBV2, with TRBD2 identical over 11 bases. Germline loops: CDR1 SNHLY, CDR2 FYNNEI. The CDR3 contains 15 residues. J lost 3 bases, V lost 6 bases, and 4 bases had no gene match. The CDR3 region has the DNA TGTGCCAGCAGGGGGACTAGCGGAGGCTACAATGAGCAGTTCTTC. It yields the protein CASRGTSGGYNEQFF. Combining the CDR3 with reference TRBV2 and TRBJ2-1 gives the whole variable domain EPEVTQTPSHQVTQMGQEVILRCVPISNHLYFYWYRQILGQKVEFLVSFYNNEISEKSEIFDDQFSVERPDGSNFTLKIRSTKLEDSAMYFCASRGTSGGYNEQFFGPGTRLTVL.

This clonotype was detected a few times. This chain connects TRBV20-1 to TRBJ2-5; 7 bases match TRBD2. This CDR3 comprises 14 residues. V gave up 3 bases and J gave up 3 bases; unmatched junction bases: 7. Germline values: CDR1 DFQATT, CDR2 SNEGSKA (reference sequence). The CDR3, as DNA: TGCAGTGCTAGTTTCGTCGGGGGGAAAGAGACCCAGTACTTC. Protein product: CSASFVGGKETQYF.

Only a few counts were recorded for this clonotype. The J gene is TRBJ2-1, the V gene TRBV20-1; 10 bases align to TRBD1. The V gene end was trimmed by 5 bases and the J gene end by 4 bases; junction bases not matched to a gene: 11. The CDR3 is 16 amino acids. Per the germline V gene, CDR1 is DFQATT and CDR2 is SNEGSKA (reference sequence). The CDR3 sequence is CSAALRGTGAYNEQFF. CDR3 nucleotides: TGCAGTGCTGCACTGAGGGGGACAGGGGCTTACAATGAGCAGTTCTTC.

This clonotype was counted at least ten times. This chain connects TRBV29-1 to TRBJ2-3; D is possibly TRBD1 (6 bases). The CDR3 consists of 15 residues. Germline V gene lookup returns CDR1 SQVTM and CDR2 ANQGSEA. Trimming shortened V by 3 bases and J by 3 bases, and 16 bases separated the two germline ends. CDR3 loop: CSVEGDTMGTDTQYF. The CDR3 DNA reads as TGCAGCGTTGAGGGGGACACCATGGGGACAGATACGCAGTATTTT.